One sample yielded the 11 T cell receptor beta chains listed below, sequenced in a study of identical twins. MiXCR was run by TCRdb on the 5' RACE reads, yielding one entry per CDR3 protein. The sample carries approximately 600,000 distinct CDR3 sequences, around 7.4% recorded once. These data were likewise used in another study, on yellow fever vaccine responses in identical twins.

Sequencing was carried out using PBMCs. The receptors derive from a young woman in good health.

Here the CDR3 reads CASSGGSGSDEQFF. CDR3 bases: TGCGCCAGCAGTGGAGGTAGCGGGAGCGATGAGCAGTTCTTC. J is TRBJ2-1 and V is TRBV5-1; 9 bases align to TRBD2. V lost 5 bases and J lost 8; bases outside the gene matches: 8. This CDR3 has 14 amino acids. The V gene's germline CDR1 is SGHRS and CDR2 YFSETQ.

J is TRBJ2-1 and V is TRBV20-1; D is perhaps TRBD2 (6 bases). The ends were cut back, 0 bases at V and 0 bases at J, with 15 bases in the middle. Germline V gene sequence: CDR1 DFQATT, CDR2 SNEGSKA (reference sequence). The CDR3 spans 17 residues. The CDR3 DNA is TGCAGTGCTAGAGATGGGGCGGGGCGGGCCTCCTACAATGAGCAGTTCTTC. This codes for CSARDGAGRASYNEQFF.

The DNA of the CDR3 is TGTGCCACCAGTGATTTCTGGGGCTCGGATGAGCAGTTCTTC. Its translation: CATSDFWGSDEQFF. This chain connects TRBV24-1 to TRBJ2-1; D is perhaps TRBD1 (5 bases). From germline, CDR1 is KGHDR and CDR2 SFDVKD. Trimming removed 1 base at V and 8 bases at J, with 11 bases between. This CDR3 is 14 amino acids long.

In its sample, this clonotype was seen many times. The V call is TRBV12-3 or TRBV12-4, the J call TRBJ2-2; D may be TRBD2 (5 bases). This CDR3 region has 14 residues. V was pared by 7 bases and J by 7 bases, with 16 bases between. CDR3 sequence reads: CASTWWTPGGELFF. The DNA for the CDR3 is TGTGCCAGCACCTGGTGGACTCCAGGCGGGGAGCTGTTTTTT.

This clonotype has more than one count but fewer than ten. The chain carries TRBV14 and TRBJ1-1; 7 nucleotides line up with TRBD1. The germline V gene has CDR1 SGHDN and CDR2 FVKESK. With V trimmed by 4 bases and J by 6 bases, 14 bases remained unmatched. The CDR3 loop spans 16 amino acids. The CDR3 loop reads CASSPRGEGAGAEAFF. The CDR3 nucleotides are TGTGCCAGCAGCCCTCGAGGGGAGGGGGCCGGAGCTGAAGCTTTCTTT.

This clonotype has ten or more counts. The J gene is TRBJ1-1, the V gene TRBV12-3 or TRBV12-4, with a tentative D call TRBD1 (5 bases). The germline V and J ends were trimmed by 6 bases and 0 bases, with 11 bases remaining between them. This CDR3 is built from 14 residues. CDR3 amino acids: CASSMGLMNTEAFF. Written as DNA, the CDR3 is TGTGCCAGCAGCATGGGACTTATGAACACTGAAGCTTTCTTT.

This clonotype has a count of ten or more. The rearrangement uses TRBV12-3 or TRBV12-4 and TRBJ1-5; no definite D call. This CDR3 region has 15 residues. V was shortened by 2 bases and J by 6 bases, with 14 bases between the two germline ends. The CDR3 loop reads CASSLNSVMGQPQHF. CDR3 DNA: TGTGCCAGCAGTTTAAACAGTGTAATGGGTCAGCCCCAGCATTTT.

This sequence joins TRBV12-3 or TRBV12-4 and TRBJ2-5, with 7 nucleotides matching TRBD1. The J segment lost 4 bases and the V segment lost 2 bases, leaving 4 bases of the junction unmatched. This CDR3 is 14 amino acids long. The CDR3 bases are TGTGCCAGCAGTTTAAAGGGGGCGGGAGAGACCCAGTACTTC. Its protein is CASSLKGAGETQYF.

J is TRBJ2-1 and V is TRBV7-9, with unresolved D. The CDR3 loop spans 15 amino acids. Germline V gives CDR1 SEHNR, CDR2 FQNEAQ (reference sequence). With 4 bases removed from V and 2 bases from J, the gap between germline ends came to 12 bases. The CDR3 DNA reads TGTGCCAGCAGCTCCTCTCAAGGTGCCTACAATGAGCAGTTCTTC. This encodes CASSSSQGAYNEQFF.

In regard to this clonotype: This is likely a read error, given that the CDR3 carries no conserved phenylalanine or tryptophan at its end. The CDR3 DNA sequence: TGTGCCAGCAGCTTTTCGGGCAGCGTGACTAACTATGGCTACACCTCC. This translates into CASSFSGSVTNYGYTS. This chain links TRBV11-2 with TRBJ1-2; D is unclear. Germline values: CDR1 SGHAT, CDR2 FQNNGV. V lost 3 bases, J lost 0 bases, and 14 bases lay in between. There are 16 residues in the CDR3.

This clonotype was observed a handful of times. CDR3 sequence: CASSFFVGIDEQFF. The DNA of the CDR3 is TGTGCCAGCAGCTTTTTCGTAGGGATCGATGAGCAGTTCTTC. The rearrangement joins TRBV7-2 to TRBJ2-1, with D unresolved. CDR1 is SGHTA and CDR2 is FQGNSA in the germline V gene. Trimming left V 3 bases short and J 8 bases short, with 14 bases between. The CDR3 covers 14 residues.